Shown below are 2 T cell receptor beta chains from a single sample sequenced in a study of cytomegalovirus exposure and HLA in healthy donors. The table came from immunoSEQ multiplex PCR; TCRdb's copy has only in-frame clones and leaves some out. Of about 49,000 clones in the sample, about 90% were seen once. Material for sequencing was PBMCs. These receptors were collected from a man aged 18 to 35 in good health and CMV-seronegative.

CDR3 sequence (DNA): TGTGCCATCAGTGAGAGGGGCGGCCAGCCCCAGCATTTT. Translation: CAISERGGQPQHF. The chain couples TRBV10-3 to TRBJ1-5, with D perhaps matching TRBD1 (5 bases). CDR1 and CDR2 (germline): ENHRY, SYGVKD. The CDR3 covers 13 residues. V was clipped by 2 bases and J by 7 bases, with 9 bases between them.

The CDR3 spells CASSLRDTEAFF. In DNA form, the CDR3 reads TGTGCCAGCAGCTTACGGGACACTGAAGCTTTCTTT. This chain uses TRBV13 with TRBJ1-1; unclear D gene. Trimming took off 2 bases at V and 3 bases at J, with 4 bases between the two ends. The length of the CDR3 is 12 residues. From germline, CDR1 is PRHDT and CDR2 FYEKMQ (reference sequence).